Below are 18 T cell receptor beta chains sequenced from a single sample in a study of blood T cell repertoires in COVID-19. The protocol was immunoSEQ multiplex PCR, while the TCRdb copy is restricted to in-frame clones and leaves out a portion. The sample has about 120,000 clones; around 68% are singletons. Input material: peripheral blood. Source of these receptors: a woman in her fifties or sixties with acute or convalescent COVID-19.

The chain couples TRBV27 to TRBJ2-2; 10 nucleotides match TRBD2. Trimming at V came to 7 bases and at J to 1 base, leaving 3 bases not matched to a gene. The CDR3 sequence is 15 residues long. Germline V gives CDR1 MNHEY, CDR2 SMNVEV (reference sequence). The chain's CDR3 is CASNIAGGNTGELFF. CDR3 DNA sequence: TGTGCCAGCAATATAGCGGGGGGGAACACCGGGGAGCTGTTTTTT.

The genes are TRBV28 and TRBJ1-3; 7 nucleotides match TRBD1. The junction had 5 bases not matched to a gene; V was cut back by 3 bases and J by 0 bases. The CDR3 totals 16 residues. Per germline, CDR1 MDHEN and CDR2 SYDVKM. This CDR3 reads CASSFGTVVSGNTIYF. The CDR3 DNA follows: TGTGCCAGCAGTTTTGGGACAGTCGTCTCTGGAAACACCATATATTTT.

V usage is TRBV7-2 and J usage is TRBJ1-1; D uncertain. With 4 bases removed from V and 3 bases from J, the gap between germline ends came to 15 bases. CDR3 length: 15 residues. The germline CDR1 and CDR2 sequences are SGHTA and FQGNSA. The CDR3 nucleotides are TGTGCCAGCAGCTCGCATCTCCCGAGGGACACTGAAGCTTTCTTT. Encoded protein: CASSSHLPRDTEAFF.

The V gene is TRBV24-1, the J gene TRBJ1-1; D is unclear. V was clipped by 6 bases and J by 9 bases, with 19 bases between them. Germline assignment: CDR1 KGHDR and CDR2 SFDVKD. CDR3 length equals 14 residues. In DNA form, the CDR3 reads TGTGCCACCAGTATAAACACTGATGGCGGGCAAGCTTTCTTT. It encodes CATSINTDGGQAFF.

J is TRBJ2-1 and V is TRBV10-1; TRBD1 agrees at 7 bases. CDR1 and CDR2 (germline): WNHNN, SYGVQD (reference sequence). V lost 2 bases and J lost 4; bases outside the gene matches: 8. The length of the CDR3 is 16 residues. CDR3: CASSELRDSRYNEQFF. The CDR3 bases are TGCGCCAGCAGTGAGCTCCGGGACAGCCGGTACAATGAGCAGTTCTTC.

About this clone itself: One base away lies a much larger clone, so this may be a sequencing read error. The chain uses TRBV21-1 and TRBJ2-7; no DNA check was done on the table's D call, TRBD1. TRBV21-1 has pseudogene status. CDR3 length equals 10 residues. CDR3 bases: TGTGCCAGCAGCCACTACGAGCAGTACTTC. It is translated as CASSHYEQYF.

This clone was found a few times. CDR3 region: CASSPSSYNSPLHF. The CDR3, as DNA: TGTGCCAGCTCACCGAGCTCCTATAATTCACCCCTCCACTTT. The chain carries TRBV18 and TRBJ1-6, with unresolved D. Between the trimmed V and J ends, which lost 3 bases and 0 bases, there was a span of 3 bases. This CDR3 is built from 14 residues. The germline V gene encodes CDR1 KGHSH and CDR2 LQKENI.

The chain carries TRBV28 and TRBJ2-7; D gene ambiguous. Germline V gene sequence: CDR1 MDHEN, CDR2 SYDVKM. V lost 5 bases and J lost 4, with 9 bases in between. The CDR3 has 12 amino acids. The CDR3 DNA reads as TGTGCCAGCAGTGTACTGATATACGAGCAGTACTTC. Translated, it gives CASSVLIYEQYF.

The CDR3 region is CASKTGSNQPQHF. The CDR3, as DNA: TGTGCCAGTAAGACAGGGTCCAATCAGCCCCAGCATTTT. The V call is TRBV6-5, the J call TRBJ1-5; 7 bases match TRBD1. The V and J ends lost 9 bases and 3 bases, in that order; junction bases with no gene match: 5. The CDR3 is 13 amino acids. Per the germline V gene, CDR1 is MNHEY and CDR2 is SVGAGI.

This clone appeared a few times. Other DNA sequences within the sample encode an identical CDR3. This chain connects TRBV18 to TRBJ1-6; weak D call: TRBD1 (5 bases). The CDR3 length is 13 residues. Germline V CDR1 and CDR2: KGHSH, LQKENI. V was cut by 3 bases and J by 7 bases, with 7 bases left in between. The CDR3 region has the DNA TGTGCCAGCTCACCTGCAGGGAATTCACCCCTCCACTTT. It codes for CASSPAGNSPLHF.

The chain recombines TRBV4-1 with TRBJ2-7; possibly TRBD1 for D (5 bases). With 2 bases removed from V and 5 bases from J, the gap between germline ends came to 16 bases. This CDR3 has 15 amino acids. The germline V gene has CDR1 MGHRA and CDR2 YSYEKL. The DNA for the CDR3 is TGCGCCAGCAGCCAATGGTGGTCCAGGGAAAACGAGCAGTACTTC. It translates to CASSQWWSRENEQYF.

The J gene is TRBJ1-2, the V gene TRBV7-8; D may be TRBD1 (5 bases). V was clipped by 4 bases and J by 4 bases, with 7 bases between them. This CDR3 contains 12 residues. Germline CDR1 is SGHVS and CDR2 is FQNEAQ. The CDR3 DNA sequence: TGTGCCAGCAGCTCTGACAGCTATGGCTACACCTTC. It is translated as CASSSDSYGYTF.

This chain joins TRBV11-1 and TRBJ2-5; D is unresolved. V dropped 1 base and J dropped 1 base, with 7 bases sitting between them. This CDR3 spans 14 amino acids. Germline CDR1 and CDR2: SGHAT and FQDESV (reference sequence). The CDR3 bases are TGTGCCAGCAGCTTAGGAGGCCCCCAAGAGACCCAGTACTTC. Translated, it gives CASSLGGPQETQYF.

This sequence joins TRBV4-2 and TRBJ1-5, with D maybe TRBD1 (5 bases). The CDR3 has 16 amino acids. Trimming removed 1 base from V and 3 bases from J, with 13 bases in between. Germline CDR1 and CDR2: LGHNA and YNFKEQ. The DNA for the CDR3 is TGTGCCAGCAGCCAAGCGGCAGGGAAGGACAATCAGCCCCAGCATTTT. Translation gives CASSQAAGKDNQPQHF.

The rearrangement joins TRBV18 to TRBJ2-7, with D possibly being TRBD1 (5 bases). In germline, CDR1 is KGHSH, CDR2 LQKENI. This CDR3 is built from 15 residues. V was shortened by 2 bases and J by 2 bases, with 13 bases between the two germline ends. CDR3 sequence: CASSPTTGYAYEQYF. The CDR3 coding sequence is TGTGCCAGCTCACCAACCACAGGTTACGCCTACGAGCAGTACTTC.

The table lists this clone with many counts. This chain uses TRBV15 with TRBJ2-5; D perhaps matches TRBD1 (6 bases). This CDR3 contains 16 residues. Germline V gene lookup returns CDR1 LNHNV and CDR2 YYDKDF (reference sequence). The V end was cut by 2 bases, the J end by 5 bases, with 18 bases between. The DNA for the CDR3 is TGTGCCACCAGCAGACAACGTCTAACAGGGTCCGAGACCCAGTACTTC. It is translated as CATSRQRLTGSETQYF.

The V call is TRBV15, the J call TRBJ1-2; 8 bases fit TRBD1. J was trimmed by 2 bases and V by 5 bases; bases with no gene match: 4. This CDR3 contains 14 residues. Per germline, CDR1 LNHNV and CDR2 YYDKDF (reference sequence). The DNA of the CDR3 is TGTGCCACCAGCGCCCGACAGGGGAACTATGGCTACACCTTC. It translates to CATSARQGNYGYTF.

The CDR3 reads CASSGRGELFF. The CDR3 nucleotides are TGTGCCAGCTCCGGGAGGGGGGAGCTGTTTTTT. J is TRBJ2-2 and V is TRBV7-9; 7 bases fit TRBD2. The CDR3 consists of 11 residues. Germline CDR1 and CDR2: SEHNR and FQNEAQ (reference sequence). V dropped 8 bases and J dropped 8; count of bases not matched to a gene: 2. Using reference TRBV7-9 and TRBJ2-2 for the parts outside the CDR3, the full variable domain is DTGVSQNPRHKITKRGQNVTFRCDPISEHNRLYWYRQTLGQGPEFLTYFQNEAQLEKSRLLSDRFSAERPKGSFSTLEIQRTEQGDSAMYLCASSGRGELFFGEGSRLTVL.